The 6 T cell receptor beta chains in this list originate from one sample, sequenced in a study of regulatory T cells in long-lasting Graves disease. The time point here: newly diagnosed GD, antithyroid drugs for less than 3 months. From RNA extracted from PBMCs, the TCR library was made. TCR beta libraries were built with iRepertoire HTBI primers and Arm-PCR of CDR3 regions. TCRdb processed the multiplex PCR reads anew with MiXCR; each CDR3 protein has one entry. Here the sample spans a few hundred thousand distinct CDR3 sequences, around 15% being singletons. These same data were also listed under a study on T cells in Graves' hyperthyroidism and ophthalmopathy.

The specimen comprised peripheral blood mononuclear cells (PBMCs), sampled at new diagnosis, from a patient treated with antithyroid drugs. The source is a woman between 18 and 29 years old with Graves disease.

This clonotype showed up just a few times. This chain links TRBV6-4 with TRBJ2-2, with D possibly called TRBD1 or TRBD2 (6 bases each). Looked up from germline, CDR1 is MRHNA and CDR2 is SNTAGT. The CDR3 consists of 14 residues. Trimming removed 8 bases at V and 4 bases at J, with 14 bases between. The CDR3 region is CASCLEGGTGELFF. In nucleotides, the CDR3 is TGTGCCAGCTGCTTGGAGGGGGGCACCGGGGAGCTGTTTTTT.

Note on this clonotype: Being one base from a much bigger clone, this may be a read error. The rearrangement links TRBV6-1 to TRBJ2-3, with a tentative D call TRBD1 (6 bases). The CDR3 has 16 residues. V shed 7 bases and J shed 1 base, with 18 bases lying between them. Germline V lookup: CDR1 MNHNS, CDR2 SASEGT. CDR3 protein: CASKRQVGAGTDTQYF. The DNA for the CDR3 is TGTGCCAGCAAGAGACAGGTGGGGGCTGGCACAGATACGCAGTATTTT.

This clonotype was recorded at least ten times. J is TRBJ2-1 and V is TRBV5-1; D is ambiguous. The CDR3 spans 15 residues. Germline V gene lookup returns CDR1 SGHRS and CDR2 YFSETQ. The germline V and J ends were trimmed by 0 bases and 5 bases, with 12 bases remaining between them. The CDR3 protein is CASSLDSFNNNEQFF. Here the CDR3 DNA reads TGCGCCAGCAGCTTGGACAGTTTTAATAACAATGAGCAGTTCTTC.

This clonotype was found many times. This rearrangement joins TRBV12-3 or TRBV12-4 to TRBJ2-3; maybe TRBD1 (5 bases). This CDR3 is built from 12 residues. The V end was cut by 6 bases, the J end by 5 bases, with 9 bases between. This CDR3 reads CASRGLGDTQYF. Here the CDR3 DNA reads TGTGCCAGCAGGGGGCTGGGAGATACGCAGTATTTT.

There are many counts of this clonotype. The chain links TRBV7-9 to TRBJ1-2; D not certain. V lost 3 bases and J lost 7, with 18 bases in between. Germline V lookup: CDR1 SEHNR, CDR2 FQNEAQ (reference sequence). This CDR3 contains 15 residues. The CDR3: CASSFRGGTPPGYTF. The CDR3 coding sequence is TGTGCCAGCAGCTTCCGTGGAGGCACACCACCTGGCTACACCTTC.

The V call is TRBV6-2 or TRBV6-3, the J call TRBJ2-3; 8 bases agree with TRBD1. The CDR3 length is 14 residues. Germline CDR1 and CDR2: MNHEY and SVGEGT. V lost 6 bases to trimming and J lost 2 bases; unmatched junction nucleotides: 4. CDR3 in amino acids: CASRGQALTDTQYF. CDR3 nucleotides: TGTGCCAGCAGGGGACAGGCCCTCACAGATACGCAGTATTTT.